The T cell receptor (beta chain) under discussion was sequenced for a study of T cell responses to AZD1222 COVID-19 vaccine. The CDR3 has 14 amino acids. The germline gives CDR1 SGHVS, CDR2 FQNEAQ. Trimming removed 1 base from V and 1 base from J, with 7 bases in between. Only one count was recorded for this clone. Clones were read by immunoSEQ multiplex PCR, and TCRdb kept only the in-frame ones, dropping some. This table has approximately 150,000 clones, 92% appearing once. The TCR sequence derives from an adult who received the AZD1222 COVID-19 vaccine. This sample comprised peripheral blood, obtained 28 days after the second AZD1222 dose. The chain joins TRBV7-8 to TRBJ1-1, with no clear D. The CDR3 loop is CASSLEARNTEAFF. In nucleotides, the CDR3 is TGTGCCAGCAGCTTAGAGGCGAGGAACACTGAAGCTTTCTTT.